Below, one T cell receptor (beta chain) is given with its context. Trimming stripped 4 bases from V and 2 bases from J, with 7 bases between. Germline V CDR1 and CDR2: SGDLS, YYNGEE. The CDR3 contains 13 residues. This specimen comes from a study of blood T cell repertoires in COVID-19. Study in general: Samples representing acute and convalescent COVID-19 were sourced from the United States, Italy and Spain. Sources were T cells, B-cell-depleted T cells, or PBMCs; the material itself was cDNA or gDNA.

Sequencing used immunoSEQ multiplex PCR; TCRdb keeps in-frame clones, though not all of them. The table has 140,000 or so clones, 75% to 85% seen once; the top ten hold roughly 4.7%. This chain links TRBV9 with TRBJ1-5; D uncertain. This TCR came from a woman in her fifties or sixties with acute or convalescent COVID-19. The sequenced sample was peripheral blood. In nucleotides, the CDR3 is TGTGCCAGCAGCCCCGGAGGCAATCAGCCCCAGCATTTT. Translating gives CASSPGGNQPQHF.